One sample yielded the 15 T cell receptor beta chains listed below, sequenced in a study of blood T cell repertoires in COVID-19. The protocol was immunoSEQ multiplex PCR, while the TCRdb copy is restricted to in-frame clones and leaves out a portion. This sample has roughly 250,000 clones, with under 90% found just once. Sequenced sample: peripheral blood. All receptors derive from a human donor in a cohort sampled during active COVID-19.

This rearrangement joins TRBV5-4 to TRBJ2-5, with a weak D call TRBD2 (5 bases). V was shortened by 5 bases and J by 5 bases, with 22 bases between the two germline ends. CDR3 length: 16 residues. Germline V CDR1 and CDR2: SGHNT, YYREEE (reference sequence). The CDR3 spells CASSDMSLARMETQYF. The CDR3 DNA reads as TGTGCCAGCAGTGACATGAGCCTAGCACGAATGGAGACCCAGTACTTC. Using reference TRBV5-4 and TRBJ2-5 for the parts outside the CDR3, the full variable domain is ETGVTQSPTHLIKTRGQQVTLRCSSQSGHNTVSWYQQALGQGPQFIFQYYREEENGRGNFPPRFSGLQFPNYSSELNVNALELDDSALYLCASSDMSLARMETQYFGPGTRLLVL.

The rearrangement joins TRBV7-9 to TRBJ1-3, with D unresolved. Trimming took off 2 bases at V and 7 bases at J, with 12 bases between the two ends. The CDR3 contains 14 residues. Germline V lookup: CDR1 SEHNR, CDR2 FQNEAQ (reference sequence). The CDR3 DNA sequence: TGTGCCAGCAGCTTAAGTCGGACTCGTAACACCATATATTTT. It translates to CASSLSRTRNTIYF. Using reference TRBV7-9 and TRBJ1-3 for the parts outside the CDR3, the full variable domain is DTGVSQNPRHKITKRGQNVTFRCDPISEHNRLYWYRQTLGQGPEFLTYFQNEAQLEKSRLLSDRFSAERPKGSFSTLEIQRTEQGDSAMYLCASSLSRTRNTIYFGEGSWLTVV.

The V call is TRBV6-5, the J call TRBJ1-1; TRBD1 agrees at 7 bases. CDR3 length equals 12 residues. V was clipped by 6 bases and J by 5 bases; unmatched bases: 3. Germline V gene lookup returns CDR1 MNHEY and CDR2 SVGAGI. The CDR3 DNA follows: TGTGCCAGCAGCAAGACAGGGACTGAAGCTTTCTTT. As protein: CASSKTGTEAFF.

This chain connects TRBV5-1 to TRBJ2-6; D not certain. Between the trimmed V and J ends, which lost 2 bases and 0 bases, there was a span of 3 bases. This CDR3 is 14 amino acids long. Germline V gene lookup returns CDR1 SGHRS and CDR2 YFSETQ. The CDR3 protein is CASSFRSGANVLTF. CDR3 DNA sequence: TGCGCCAGCAGCTTCCGCTCTGGGGCCAACGTCCTGACTTTC.

This clone was seen just once. The chain links TRBV25-1 to TRBJ1-4, with 10 bases identical to TRBD1. Germline CDR1 is MGHDK and CDR2 is SYGVNS. V was pared by 0 bases and J by 1 base, with 2 bases of the junction left unmatched. CDR3 size: 17 residues. The CDR3, as DNA: TGTGCCAGCAGTGAATATGGACAGGGGGAAACTAATGAAAAACTGTTTTTT. Protein sequence: CASSEYGQGETNEKLFF.

This rearrangement joins TRBV6-2 or TRBV6-3 to TRBJ1-2; a weak D match, TRBD1 (5 bases). Trimming took off 0 bases at V and 7 bases at J, with 15 bases between the two ends. The CDR3 is made up of 15 amino acids. CDR1 is MNHEY, CDR2 SVGEGT, per germline. The CDR3 is CASSYSGFQGVGYTF. The CDR3 coding sequence is TGTGCCAGCAGTTACTCGGGATTCCAGGGTGTTGGCTACACCTTC.

V gene TRBV5-4 combines with J gene TRBJ1-2; no firm D call. V lost 2 bases and J 5 bases, leaving 7 bases between the germline ends. Germline values: CDR1 SGHNT, CDR2 YYREEE (reference sequence). The CDR3 sequence is 12 residues long. The CDR3, as DNA: TGTGCCAGCAGCTTAGAGGAGTATGGCTACACCTTC. This gives the protein CASSLEEYGYTF. Filled out from reference TRBV5-4 and TRBJ1-2, the complete variable domain reads ETGVTQSPTHLIKTRGQQVTLRCSSQSGHNTVSWYQQALGQGPQFIFQYYREEENGRGNFPPRFSGLQFPNYSSELNVNALELDDSALYLCASSLEEYGYTFGSGTRLTVV.

This chain joins TRBV21-1 and TRBJ2-7; the table's D gene call, TRBD2, was not cross checked with the DNA. TRBV21-1 is noted as a pseudogene. There are 14 residues in the CDR3. The CDR3 DNA follows: TGTGCCAGCGTGAGACTAGGGTCGCTGAGTGAGCAGTACTTC. This codes for CASVRLGSLSEQYF.

This clone was counted a few times. The chain is built from TRBV11-3 and TRBJ2-2; TRBD2 matches 9 bases. Germline-derived CDR1 and CDR2 are SGHNT and YENEEA. This CDR3 comprises 16 residues. V trimming: 4 bases; J trimming: 1 base; junction bases outside the gene matches: 4. The CDR3 spells CASSWNSGGNTGELFF. Here the CDR3 DNA reads TGTGCCAGCAGCTGGAATAGCGGGGGGAACACCGGGGAGCTGTTTTTT.

The genes are TRBV2 and TRBJ2-7; 11 bases fit TRBD2. The CDR3 spans 15 residues. CDR1 is SNHLY, CDR2 FYNNEI, per germline. Trimming cost V 3 bases and J 6 bases; bases outside gene matches: 7. For the CDR3, the DNA is TGTGCCAGCAGTGAGACTAGCGGGGCTTCGGGCGAGCAGTACTTC. Translated: CASSETSGASGEQYF.

This clone was seen just once. The gene calls are TRBV20-1 and TRBJ1-2; D unresolved. This CDR3 region has 11 residues. Trimming took off 6 bases at V and 7 bases at J, with 12 bases between the two ends. Germline values: CDR1 DFQATT, CDR2 SNEGSKA (reference sequence). CDR3 in amino acids: CSADSPGGYTF. The CDR3 DNA reads TGCAGTGCGGATTCGCCGGGTGGCTACACCTTC.

V and J are TRBV6-5 and TRBJ1-2; D is undetermined. Germline V CDR1 and CDR2: MNHEY, SVGAGI. CDR3 size: 13 residues. Deletions cut 2 bases from V and 5 bases from J, with 9 bases between. DNA of the CDR3: TGTGCCAGCAGTTACGGCAGGAAGTATGGCTACACCTTC. It specifies CASSYGRKYGYTF.

This clone turned up a few times. The chain uses TRBV16 and TRBJ1-5, with 7 bases identical to TRBD1. The CDR3 covers 15 residues. Germline V gene lookup returns CDR1 KGHSY and CDR2 FQNENV. V gave up 4 bases and J gave up 2 bases; unmatched junction bases: 5. This CDR3 reads CASSRQGNGNQPQHF. CDR3 DNA sequence: TGTGCCAGCAGCCGACAGGGTAATGGCAATCAGCCCCAGCATTTT.

This clone occurred once. The chain combines TRBV27 with TRBJ1-5; the D gene is possibly TRBD1 (5 bases). Trimming removed 2 bases at V and 6 bases at J, with 8 bases between. This CDR3 has 13 residues. CDR1 MNHEY and CDR2 SMNVEV come from the germline V gene (reference sequence). The CDR3 sequence is CASSLVGGQPQHF. CDR3 DNA sequence: TGTGCCAGCAGTTTAGTCGGGGGTCAGCCCCAGCATTTT.

The table lists this clone with a count of one. J is TRBJ2-7 and V is TRBV10-3, with D perhaps matching TRBD2 (5 bases). This CDR3 region has 12 residues. The germline V gene encodes CDR1 ENHRY and CDR2 SYGVKD. V was shortened by 4 bases and J by 4 bases, with 8 bases between the two germline ends. Here the CDR3 reads CAISVSGYEQYF. As DNA, the CDR3 is TGTGCCATCAGTGTTTCGGGGTACGAGCAGTACTTC.